This passage covers 16 T cell receptor beta chains from one sample sequenced in a study of blood T cell repertoires in COVID-19 (dated by TCRdb to about 2020). Libraries came from the immunoSEQ multiplex PCR assay. TCRdb provides this immuneACCESS table in a form limited to in-frame rearrangements. Some clones are lacking; in checked studies, under half of them reflect an unresolved V gene, and why the rest are absent is not known. Across this sample there are fewer than 350,000 clones, with 85% to 90% seen only once. In total, the top ten clones hold about 4.6% of the sample. The specimen was peripheral blood. The receptors stem from a middle-aged man with acute or convalescent COVID-19.

The chain is built from TRBV4-1 and TRBJ2-7; 10 bases align to TRBD1. The germline gives CDR1 MGHRA, CDR2 YSYEKL. The length of the CDR3 is 15 residues. J was trimmed by 5 bases and V by 3 bases; bases with no gene match: 7. CDR3: CASSQMSTGGDEQYF. CDR3 in DNA: TGCGCCAGCAGCCAGATGTCGACAGGGGGCGACGAGCAGTACTTC.

There are a few counts of this clone. The chain links TRBV30 to TRBJ1-1, with unresolved D. Trimming left V 3 bases short and J 2 bases short, with 19 bases between. CDR1 and CDR2 (germline): GTSNPN, SVGIG (reference sequence). The CDR3 is 16 amino acids. The CDR3 loop is CAWSGLIAEGNTEAFF. In nucleotides, the CDR3 is TGTGCCTGGAGCGGCCTGATCGCGGAGGGAAACACTGAAGCTTTCTTT.

The rearrangement uses TRBV15 and TRBJ1-4; 8 bases line up with TRBD1. The CDR3 spans 13 residues. The germline V gene encodes CDR1 LNHNV and CDR2 YYDKDF (reference sequence). The junction had 6 bases not matched to a gene; V was cut back by 8 bases and J by 7 bases. As DNA, the CDR3 is TGTGCCACCTTGGACAGGGCCGGTGAAAAACTGTTTTTT. As protein: CATLDRAGEKLFF.

The gene calls are TRBV2 and TRBJ2-2; 12 nucleotides agree with TRBD1. V lost 6 bases to trimming and J lost 8 bases; unmatched junction nucleotides: 7. This CDR3 has 15 amino acids. Germline-derived CDR1 and CDR2 are SNHLY and FYNNEI. CDR3 region: CASRPGTGGFGELFF. The CDR3, as DNA: TGTGCCAGCAGACCCGGGACAGGGGGCTTTGGGGAGCTGTTTTTT.

The chain combines TRBV2 with TRBJ2-7; 9 bases align to TRBD2. Germline V gene lookup returns CDR1 SNHLY and CDR2 FYNNEI. V shed 6 bases and J 0 bases; nucleotides not matched to a gene: 3. The CDR3 spans 14 residues. The CDR3 DNA reads as TGTGCCAGCAGAGGCGGGGGGGTCTCCTACGAGCAGTACTTC. It yields the protein CASRGGGVSYEQYF.

This rearrangement joins TRBV19 to TRBJ1-6, with a weak D call TRBD1 (6 bases). The CDR3 extends over 14 amino acids. Per the germline V gene, CDR1 is LNHDA and CDR2 is SQIVND (reference sequence). V dropped 6 bases and J dropped 3 bases, with 9 bases sitting between them. Written as DNA, the CDR3 is TGTGCCAGTAGCTGGGACATCTATAATTCACCCCTCCACTTT. It codes for CASSWDIYNSPLHF.

This clone was observed once. This rearrangement joins TRBV2 to TRBJ2-7, with D possibly TRBD2 on 6 matching bases. Germline loops: CDR1 SNHLY, CDR2 FYNNEI. Trimming left V 6 bases short and J 8 bases short, with 20 bases between. The CDR3 is 14 amino acids. The CDR3 sequence is CASSAGRGFQQQYF. In DNA form, the CDR3 reads TGTGCCAGCAGCGCGGGACGGGGCTTTCAACAGCAGTACTTC.

The CDR3 DNA reads as TGTGCCAGCAGCTCAGGGTACGAGCAGTACTTC. It specifies CASSSGYEQYF. The rearrangement links TRBV11-1 to TRBJ2-7; the D gene is possibly TRBD1 (5 bases). The CDR3 runs to 11 residues. V lost 4 bases and J lost 4, with 5 bases in between. Germline loops: CDR1 SGHAT, CDR2 FQDESV (reference sequence). Drawing the rest from reference TRBV11-1 and TRBJ2-7, the complete variable domain is EAEVAQSPRYKITEKSQAVAFWCDPISGHATLYWYRQILGQGPELLVQFQDESVVDDSQLPKDRFSAERLKGVDSTLKIQPAELGDSAMYLCASSSGYEQYFGPGTRLTVT.

The chain carries TRBV7-9 and TRBJ1-2, with 9 nucleotides matching TRBD1. Germline CDR1 is SEHNR and CDR2 is FQNEAQ (reference sequence). J was trimmed by 9 bases and V by 5 bases; bases with no gene match: 10. The CDR3 loop spans 14 amino acids. CDR3 residues: CASSPGQGIMRYTF. CDR3 nucleotide sequence: TGTGCCAGCAGCCCGGGACAGGGTATAATGCGCTACACCTTC.

The chain combines TRBV27 with TRBJ2-3; 8 nucleotides align to TRBD2. From germline, CDR1 is MNHEY and CDR2 SMNVEV (reference sequence). The CDR3 covers 17 residues. V lost 4 bases and J lost 5; bases outside the gene matches: 14. The CDR3 DNA follows: TGTGCCAGCAGTTCTCTCTTCGGCCGGGGGGGCGGAGATACGCAGTATTTT. Translated, it gives CASSSLFGRGGGDTQYF.

A note on this clone: This sample also contains other DNA sequences that code for the same CDR3. CDR3 DNA: TGTGCCAGCTCACCGGGACAGGGAGACTATGGCTACACCTTC. Protein sequence: CASSPGQGDYGYTF. V gene TRBV18 combines with J gene TRBJ1-2, with TRBD1 matching 9 bases. The CDR3 consists of 14 residues. Germline values: CDR1 KGHSH, CDR2 LQKENI. After removal of 3 bases from V and 3 bases from J, the junction contained 2 bases not matched to a gene.

This chain links TRBV2 with TRBJ2-1; 16 nucleotides agree with TRBD2. The CDR3 contains 15 residues. Trimming took 7 bases from V and 12 from J; bases not matched to a gene: 9. Per germline, CDR1 SNHLY and CDR2 FYNNEI. The CDR3 here is CASTVGTSGGAGQFF. The CDR3 DNA sequence: TGTGCCAGCACCGTAGGGACTAGCGGGGGGGCCGGGCAGTTCTTC.

The chain joins TRBV3-1 (or the pseudogene TRBV3-2) to TRBJ1-2; no clear D gene. This CDR3 has 15 amino acids. CDR1 LGHDT and CDR2 YNNKEL come from the germline V gene (reference sequence). Trimming pared 1 base from V and 4 bases from J, leaving 13 bases between. The CDR3 sequence: CASSQAGGQLYGYTF. The CDR3 DNA is TGTGCCAGCAGCCAAGCGGGCGGGCAGCTCTATGGCTACACCTTC.

V is TRBV3-1 (or the pseudogene TRBV3-2) and J is TRBJ2-3; 10 bases match TRBD2. V lost 2 bases to trimming and J lost 7 bases; unmatched junction nucleotides: 3. Germline CDR1 is LGHDT and CDR2 is YNNKEL (reference sequence). The CDR3 is 14 amino acids. The CDR3 region is CASSQLAGAYTQYF. In nucleotides, the CDR3 is TGTGCCAGCAGCCAACTAGCGGGGGCTTATACGCAGTATTTT.

The V gene is TRBV3-1 (or the pseudogene TRBV3-2), the J gene TRBJ1-3; tentatively, D is TRBD1 (6 bases). Germline CDR1 reads LGHDT; CDR2 reads YNNKEL (reference sequence). Trimming cost V 4 bases and J 2 bases, with 15 bases left between them. This CDR3 comprises 16 residues. The CDR3: CASSLGTGFAGNTIYF. DNA for the CDR3: TGTGCCAGCAGCCTAGGAACAGGGTTCGCTGGAAACACCATATATTTT.

The rearrangement uses TRBV13 and TRBJ2-7, with 10 nucleotides matching TRBD2. Germline CDR1 and CDR2: PRHDT and FYEKMQ (reference sequence). The CDR3 contains 15 residues. J gave up 5 bases and V 4 bases, and 8 bases lay outside the gene matches. In DNA form, the CDR3 reads TGTGCCAGCAGCTCACCGGGACTAGCGATCGACGAGCAGTACTTC. Translating it yields CASSSPGLAIDEQYF. The complete variable domain, with remaining parts taken from reference TRBV13 and TRBJ2-7, reads AAGVIQSPRHLIKEKRETATLKCYPIPRHDTVYWYQQGPGQDPQFLISFYEKMQSDKGSIPDRFSAQQFSDYHSELNMSSLELGDSALYFCASSSPGLAIDEQYFGPGTRLTVT.